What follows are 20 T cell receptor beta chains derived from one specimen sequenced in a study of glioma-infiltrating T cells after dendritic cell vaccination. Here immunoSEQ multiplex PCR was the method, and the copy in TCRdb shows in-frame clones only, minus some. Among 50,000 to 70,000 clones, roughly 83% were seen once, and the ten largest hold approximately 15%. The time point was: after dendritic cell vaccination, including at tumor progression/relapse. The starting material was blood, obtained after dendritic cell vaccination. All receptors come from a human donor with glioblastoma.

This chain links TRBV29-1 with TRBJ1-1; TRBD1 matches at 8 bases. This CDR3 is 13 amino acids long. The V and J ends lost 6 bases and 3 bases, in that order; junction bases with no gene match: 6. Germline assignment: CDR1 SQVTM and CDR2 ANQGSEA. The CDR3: CSVAGGADTEAFF. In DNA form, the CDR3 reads TGCAGCGTCGCAGGGGGCGCAGACACTGAAGCTTTCTTT.

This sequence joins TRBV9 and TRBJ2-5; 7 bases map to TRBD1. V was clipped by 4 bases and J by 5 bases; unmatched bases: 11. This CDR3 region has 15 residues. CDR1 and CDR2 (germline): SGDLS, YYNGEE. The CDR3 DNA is TGTGCCAGCAGCATCCCTACAGGGGACGGGGAGACCCAGTACTTC. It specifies CASSIPTGDGETQYF.

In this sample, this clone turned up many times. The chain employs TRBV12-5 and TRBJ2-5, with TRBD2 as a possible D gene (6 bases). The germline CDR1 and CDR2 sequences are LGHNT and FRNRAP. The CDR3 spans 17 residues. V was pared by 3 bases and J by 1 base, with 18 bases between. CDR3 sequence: CASGFGGVGGGQETQYF. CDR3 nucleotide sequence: TGTGCTAGTGGTTTTGGAGGGGTTGGGGGAGGCCAAGAGACCCAGTACTTC. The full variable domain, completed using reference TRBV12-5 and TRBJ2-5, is DARVTQTPRHKVTEMGQEVTMRCQPILGHNTVFWYRQTMMQGLELLAYFRNRAPLDDSGMPKDRFSAEMPDATLATLKIQPSEPRDSAVYFCASGFGGVGGGQETQYFGPGTRLLVL.

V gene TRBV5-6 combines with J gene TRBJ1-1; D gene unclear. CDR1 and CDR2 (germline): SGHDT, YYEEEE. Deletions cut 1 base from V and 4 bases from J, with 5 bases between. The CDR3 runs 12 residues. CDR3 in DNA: TGTGCCAGCAGCTTGTCGGGCACTGAAGCTTTCTTT. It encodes CASSLSGTEAFF.

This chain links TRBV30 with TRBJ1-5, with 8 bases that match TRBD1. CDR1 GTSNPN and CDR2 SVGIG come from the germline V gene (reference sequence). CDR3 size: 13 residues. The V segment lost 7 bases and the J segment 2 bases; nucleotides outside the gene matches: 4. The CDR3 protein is CALDRGGNQPQHF. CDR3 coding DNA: TGTGCCTTAGACAGGGGAGGCAATCAGCCCCAGCATTTT.

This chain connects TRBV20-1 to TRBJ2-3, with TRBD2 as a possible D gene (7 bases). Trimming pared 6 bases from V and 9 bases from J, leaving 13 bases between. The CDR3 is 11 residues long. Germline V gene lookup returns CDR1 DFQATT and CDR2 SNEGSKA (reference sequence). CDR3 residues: CSAREGDTQYF. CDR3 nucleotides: TGCAGTGCAAGGGAGGGGGACACGCAGTATTTT.

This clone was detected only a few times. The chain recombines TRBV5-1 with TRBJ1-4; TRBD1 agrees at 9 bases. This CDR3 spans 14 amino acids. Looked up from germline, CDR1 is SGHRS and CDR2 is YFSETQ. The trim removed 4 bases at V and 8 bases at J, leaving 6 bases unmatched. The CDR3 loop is CASSPGQGEEKLFF. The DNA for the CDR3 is TGCGCCAGCAGCCCGGGACAGGGTGAAGAAAAACTGTTTTTT.

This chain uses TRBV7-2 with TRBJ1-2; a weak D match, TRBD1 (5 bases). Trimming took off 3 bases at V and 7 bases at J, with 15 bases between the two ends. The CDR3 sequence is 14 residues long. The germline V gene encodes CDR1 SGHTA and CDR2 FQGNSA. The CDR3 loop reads CASSFSVGLSGYTF. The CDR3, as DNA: TGTGCCAGCAGCTTCTCTGTGGGGCTAAGTGGCTACACCTTC.

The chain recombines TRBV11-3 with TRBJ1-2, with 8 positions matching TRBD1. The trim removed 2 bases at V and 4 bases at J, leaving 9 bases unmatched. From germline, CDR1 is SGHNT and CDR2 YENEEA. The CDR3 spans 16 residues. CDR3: CASSLRGQGPSYGYTF. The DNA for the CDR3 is TGTGCCAGCAGCTTACGAGGACAGGGACCGTCCTATGGCTACACCTTC.

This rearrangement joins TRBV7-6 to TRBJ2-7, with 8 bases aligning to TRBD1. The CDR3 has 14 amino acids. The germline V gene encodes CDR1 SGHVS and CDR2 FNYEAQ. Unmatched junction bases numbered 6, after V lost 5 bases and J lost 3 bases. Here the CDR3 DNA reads TGTGCCAGCAGCCCGCCCGGGACAGGCTACGAGCAGTACTTC. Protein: CASSPPGTGYEQYF.

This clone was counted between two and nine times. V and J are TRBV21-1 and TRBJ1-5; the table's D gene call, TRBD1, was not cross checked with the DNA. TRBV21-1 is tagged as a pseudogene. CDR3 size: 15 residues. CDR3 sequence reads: CASSNGQGAWQPQHF. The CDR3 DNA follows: TGTGCCAGCAGCAATGGACAGGGAGCATGGCAGCCCCAGCATTTT.

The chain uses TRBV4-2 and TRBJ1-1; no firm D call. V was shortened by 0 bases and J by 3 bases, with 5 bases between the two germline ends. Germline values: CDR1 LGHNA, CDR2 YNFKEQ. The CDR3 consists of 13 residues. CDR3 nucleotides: TGTGCCAGCAGCCAAGACGGGGACACTGAAGCTTTCTTT. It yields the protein CASSQDGDTEAFF.

The CDR3 DNA is TGTGCCAGCAGCCCGACAGGGGGCTTAGATACGCAGTATTTT. Translating it yields CASSPTGGLDTQYF. The rearrangement joins TRBV27 to TRBJ2-3; 10 positions agree with TRBD1. CDR1 is MNHEY and CDR2 is SMNVEV in the germline V gene (reference sequence). This CDR3 region has 14 residues. V lost 6 bases, J lost 5 bases, and 5 bases stayed unmatched.

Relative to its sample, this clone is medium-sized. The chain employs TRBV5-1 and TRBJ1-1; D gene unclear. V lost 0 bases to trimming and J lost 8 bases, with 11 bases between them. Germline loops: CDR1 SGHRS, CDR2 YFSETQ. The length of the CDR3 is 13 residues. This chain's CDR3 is CASSLGAATEAFF. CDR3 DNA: TGCGCCAGCAGCTTGGGGGCCGCTACCGAAGCTTTCTTT.

DNA of the CDR3: TGTGCCAGCATCCCCACCCCCGGCACCGGGGAGCTGTTTTTT. As protein: CASIPTPGTGELFF. The chain combines TRBV6-1 with TRBJ2-2; D unclear. The CDR3 loop spans 14 amino acids. V was shortened by 7 bases and J by 4 bases, with 13 bases between the two germline ends. Germline V CDR1 and CDR2: MNHNS, SASEGT.

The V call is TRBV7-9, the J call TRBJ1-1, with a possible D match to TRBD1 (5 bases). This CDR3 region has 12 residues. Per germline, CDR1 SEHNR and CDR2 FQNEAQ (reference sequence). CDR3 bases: TGTGCTTTCTACAGGATAAACACTGAAGCTTTCTTT. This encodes CAFYRINTEAFF. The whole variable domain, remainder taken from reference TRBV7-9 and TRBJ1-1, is DTGVSQNPRHKITKRGQNVTFRCDPISEHNRLYWYRQTLGQGPEFLTYFQNEAQLEKSRLLSDRFSAERPKGSFSTLEIQRTEQGDSAMYLCAFYRINTEAFFGQGTRLTVV.

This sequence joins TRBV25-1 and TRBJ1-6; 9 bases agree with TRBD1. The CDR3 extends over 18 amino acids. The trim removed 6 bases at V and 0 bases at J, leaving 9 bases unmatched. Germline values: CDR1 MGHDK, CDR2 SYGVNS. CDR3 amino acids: CASRTTGTGSSYNSPLHF. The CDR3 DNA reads TGTGCCAGCAGAACAACCGGGACAGGGAGCTCCTATAATTCACCCCTCCACTTT.

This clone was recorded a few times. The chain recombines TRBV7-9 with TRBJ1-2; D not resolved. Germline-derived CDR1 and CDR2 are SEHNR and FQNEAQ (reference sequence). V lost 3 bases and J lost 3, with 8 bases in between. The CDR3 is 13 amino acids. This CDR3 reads CASSLRRDYGYTF. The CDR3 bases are TGTGCCAGCAGCTTGCGGCGGGACTATGGCTACACCTTC.

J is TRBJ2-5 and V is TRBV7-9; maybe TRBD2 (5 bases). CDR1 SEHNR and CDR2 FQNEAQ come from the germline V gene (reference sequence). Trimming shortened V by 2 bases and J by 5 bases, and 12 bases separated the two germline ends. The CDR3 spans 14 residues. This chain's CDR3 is CASSLLFRGETQYF. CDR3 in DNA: TGTGCCAGCAGCTTACTCTTTCGAGGGGAGACCCAGTACTTC.

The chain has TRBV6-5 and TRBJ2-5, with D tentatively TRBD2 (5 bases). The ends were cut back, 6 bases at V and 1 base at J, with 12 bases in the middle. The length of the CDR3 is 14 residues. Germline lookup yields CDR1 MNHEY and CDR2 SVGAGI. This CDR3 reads CASRLDAGQETQYF. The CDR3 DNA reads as TGTGCCAGCAGGCTGGACGCGGGCCAAGAGACCCAGTACTTC.